This record looks at one T cell receptor beta chain sequence and its context. The germline gives CDR1 LGHDT, CDR2 YNNKEL (reference sequence). V was pared by 4 bases and J by 7 bases, with 4 bases between. This CDR3 comprises 11 residues. Profiled with immunoSEQ multiplex PCR; TCRdb holds only in-frame clones, not every one. The sample yields roughly 94,000 clones, approximately 84% seen once. These data belong to a study of control samples from healthy donors and cancer patients. Sequencing was done on a sample of PBMCs. The origin of this receptor is a man in his sixties or seventies with lung cancer. The rearrangement links TRBV3-1 (or the pseudogene TRBV3-2) to TRBJ1-4; the D is unclear. The CDR3 loop is CASSLGEKLFF. The CDR3 DNA follows: TGTGCCAGCAGCCTCGGTGAAAAACTGTTTTTT.